This T cell receptor (beta chain) appears in the sequencing data of a study of tumor-infiltrating lymphocytes in primary liver carcinoma. General study results and limits: Appearing in all five tumor regions was true of only about 8-24% of top clones. Tumors and blood were compared for top-250-clone fraction, and tumors had the significantly higher value (p = 0.039).

Of note for this clonotype: Its antigen is not identified. At one of its ends the junction is not consistent with the germline gene, which may arise from a read error.

Germline-derived CDR1 and CDR2 are SGHAT and FQNNGV. This CDR3 contains 21 residues. The researchers produced TCR beta cDNA from approximately 540 ng total RNA with a constant-region primer. Construction of TCR beta libraries relied on three successive nested multiplex PCR rounds employing slightly modified ARM-PCR. Primers for the first two PCR rounds were TRBV1-TRBV30 forward primers and a C-beta reverse primer (about 11 cycles per round). TCRdb re-analysed the multiplex PCR reads in MiXCR, keeping a single row per CDR3 protein. Here the sample spans around 20,000 distinct CDR3 sequences, roughly three quarters being singletons. Total RNA and DNA came together from around 20-30 mg of bulk tissue without cell sorting.

The receptor was isolated from a woman in her twenties or thirties with primary liver carcinoma and hepatitis B virus infection. V gene TRBV11-2 combines with J gene TRBJ2-4; 10 bases align to TRBD2. Sequenced sample: liver tumor tissue from sampling region 4. As for subset: tumor region T4, right-lateral pole. The DNA for the CDR3 is TGTACCAGCAGCCATGCCGGGACATTTACCGGGACTAGCGTGAGACAAAACATTGAGTACTTC. Amino acid sequence: CTSSHAGTFTGTSVRQNIEYF.